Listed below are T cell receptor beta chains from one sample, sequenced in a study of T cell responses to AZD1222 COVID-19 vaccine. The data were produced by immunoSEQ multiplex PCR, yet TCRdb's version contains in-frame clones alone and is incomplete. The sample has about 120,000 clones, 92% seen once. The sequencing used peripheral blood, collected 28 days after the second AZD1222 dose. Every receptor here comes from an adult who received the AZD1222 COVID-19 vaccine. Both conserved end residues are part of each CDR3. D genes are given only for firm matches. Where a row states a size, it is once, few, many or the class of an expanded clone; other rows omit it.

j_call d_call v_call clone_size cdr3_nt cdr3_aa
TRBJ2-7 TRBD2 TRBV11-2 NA TGTGCCAGCAGCTTGTCGACTAGCGGGAGCTCCGAGCAGTACTTC CASSLSTSGSSEQYF
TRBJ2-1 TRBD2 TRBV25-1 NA TGTGCCAGCAGCCGACCTAGCGGGAGGATCGACAATGAGCAGTTCTTC CASSRPSGRIDNEQFF
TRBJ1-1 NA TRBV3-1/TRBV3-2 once TGTGCCAGCAGCCAATTCACAGACACTGAAGCTTTCTTT CASSQFTDTEAFF
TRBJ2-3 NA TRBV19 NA TGTGCCAGTAGCGACATCCCGCTAGCTCTCAGGACAGATACGCAGTATTTT CASSDIPLALRTDTQYF
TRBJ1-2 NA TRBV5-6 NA TGTGCCAGCAGCTGGGACGAAGGGGATGGCTACACCTTC CASSWDEGDGYTF
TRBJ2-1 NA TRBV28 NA TGTGCCAGCAGTGTACAGGGCTATGAGCAGTTCTTC CASSVQGYEQFF
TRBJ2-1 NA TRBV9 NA TGTGCCAGCAGCGTAGGCCTAGGACTGTCGATGGATGAGCAGTTCTTC CASSVGLGLSMDEQFF
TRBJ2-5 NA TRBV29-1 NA TGCAGCGTTGAAAGGCTGGAGACCCAGTACTTC CSVERLETQYF
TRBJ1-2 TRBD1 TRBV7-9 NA TGTGCCAGCAGCTTAGAGGGCCGGGACAGGGATCCACTTAACTATGGCTACACCTTC CASSLEGRDRDPLNYGYTF
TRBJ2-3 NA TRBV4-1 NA TGCGCCAGCAGCCAAAGCGGCCCCACAGATACGCAGTATTTT CASSQSGPTDTQYF
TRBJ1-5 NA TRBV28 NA TGTGCCAGCAACGCAGTAGGGGGCAATCAGCCCCAGCATTTT CASNAVGGNQPQHF
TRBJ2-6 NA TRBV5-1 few TGCGCCAGCAGCTTGGAGGGGAGTTACTCTGGGGCCAACGTCCTGACTTTC CASSLEGSYSGANVLTF
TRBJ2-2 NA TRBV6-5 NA TGTGCCAGCAGTTACTCGGCGGAGGGCACCGGGGAGCTGTTTTTT CASSYSAEGTGELFF
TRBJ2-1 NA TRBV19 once TGTGCCAGCCGTTCTAAACAGGGAGCCTACAATGAGCAGTTCTTC CASRSKQGAYNEQFF
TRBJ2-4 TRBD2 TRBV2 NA TGTGCCAGCAGTGTCCTAGCGGGCCAAAACATTCAGTACTTC CASSVLAGQNIQYF
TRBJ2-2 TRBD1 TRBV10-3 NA TGTGCCATCAAAGCAGGGGGCAATACCGGGGAGCTGTTTTTT CAIKAGGNTGELFF
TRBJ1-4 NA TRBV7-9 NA TGTGCCAGCGGGCAATTTTCGGGCGAAAAACTGTTTTTT CASGQFSGEKLFF
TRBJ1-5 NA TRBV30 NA TGTGCCTGGAGTGTAGGCGGAGATCAGCCCCAGCATTTT CAWSVGGDQPQHF
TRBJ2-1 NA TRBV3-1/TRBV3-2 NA TGTGCCAGCAGCCAAGTCAGGGTCCCATGGGATGAGCAGTTCTTC CASSQVRVPWDEQFF
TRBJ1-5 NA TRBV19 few TGTGCCAGTAGTATAGTCGCGGACACTTTTCGCAATCAGCCCCAGCATTTT CASSIVADTFRNQPQHF
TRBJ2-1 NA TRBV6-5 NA TGTGCCAGCAGTTACTCTAGCACTAGAAATGAGCAGTTCTTC CASSYSSTRNEQFF
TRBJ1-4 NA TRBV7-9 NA TGTGCCAGCAGCTTAGCGTCGACGGGATTGGGGTCAAAACTGTTTTTT CASSLASTGLGSKLFF
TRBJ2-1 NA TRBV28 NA TGTGCCAGCAGTTTAGCGGAACACTACAATGAGCAGTTCTTC CASSLAEHYNEQFF
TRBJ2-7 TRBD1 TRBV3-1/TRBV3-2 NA TGTGCCAGCAGCCAAGGGACAGGGCGCGAGCAGTACTTC CASSQGTGREQYF
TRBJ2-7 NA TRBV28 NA TGTGCCAGCAGTTTTACCTACGAGCAGTACTTC CASSFTYEQYF
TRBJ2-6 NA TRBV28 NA TGTGCCGCCACCCGGGGCCCGGAGGCCGGGGCCAACGTCCTGACTTTC CAATRGPEAGANVLTF
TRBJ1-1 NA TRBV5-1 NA TGCGCCAGCAGCTTGGGGCAACGGGCTTTCTTT CASSLGQRAFF
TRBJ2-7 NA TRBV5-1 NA TGCGCCAGCAGCTTTACTACGGGGGGCGGCTACGAGCAGTACTTC CASSFTTGGGYEQYF
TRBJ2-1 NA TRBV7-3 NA TGTGCCAGCAGCCCCTCTCCCTCATACAATGAGCAGTTCTTC CASSPSPSYNEQFF
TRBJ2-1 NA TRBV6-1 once TGTGCCAGCAGTGAAAATTGGGGGGCGCGGAATGAGCAGTTCTTC CASSENWGARNEQFF
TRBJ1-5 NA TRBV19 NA TGTGCCAGTAATCAGATTAGCAATCAGCCCCAGCATTTT CASNQISNQPQHF
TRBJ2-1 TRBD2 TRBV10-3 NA TGTGCCATCAATCTAGCGGGAGGGTCCCACAATGAGCAGTTCTTC CAINLAGGSHNEQFF
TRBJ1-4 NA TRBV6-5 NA TGTGCCAGCAGTTACTCTGGTGAAAAACTGTTTTTT CASSYSGEKLFF
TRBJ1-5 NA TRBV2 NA TGTGCCAGCAGTGAACAAAATCAGCCCCAGCATTTT CASSEQNQPQHF
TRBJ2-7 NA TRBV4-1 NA TGCGCCAGCAGCCCCAGAGCGTCGTACGAGCAGTACTTC CASSPRASYEQYF
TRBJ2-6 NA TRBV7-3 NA TGTGCCAGCAGCTTAGATGGGATTGGGGCCAACGTCCTGACTTTC CASSLDGIGANVLTF
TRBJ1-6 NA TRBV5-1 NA TGCGCCAGCAGTTTTGGGGATTCACCCCTCCACTTT CASSFGDSPLHF
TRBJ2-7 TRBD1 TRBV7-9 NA TGTGCCAGCAGGGGCGGGACAGGCCAGAAAAATAACTTC CASRGGTGQKNNF
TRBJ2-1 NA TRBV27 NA TGTGCCAGCAGTTACGGACAGGCACTAGCGGTTGCCTACAATGAGCAGTTCTTC CASSYGQALAVAYNEQFF
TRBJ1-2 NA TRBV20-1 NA TGCAGTGCCACTGATCCGAGAGGCTACACCTTC CSATDPRGYTF
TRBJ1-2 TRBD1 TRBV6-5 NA TGTGCCAGCAATCGACAGGGGGCGGTCTATGGCTACACCTTC CASNRQGAVYGYTF
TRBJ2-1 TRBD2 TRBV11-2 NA TGTGCCAGCAGCCCTCACCCATCCGGACTAGCGGGTGGGGAATTCTTC CASSPHPSGLAGGEFF